The 32 T cell receptor beta chains given below trace back to one sample, sequenced in a study of shared clonotypes between healthy human individuals (dated by TCRdb to about 2020). Receptor amplification or capture employed the immunoSEQ multiplex PCR assay. Sourced from immuneACCESS, this table was stored by TCRdb with only in-frame sequences that have V and J called. A share of the clones is absent; for the studies checked, an unresolved V gene accounts for under half, and the remainder has no known explanation. This sample comprises about 600,000 clones, approximately 97% of them detected only once. The leading ten clones occupy about 0.06% of the sample. What was sequenced was naive CD4+ T cells sorted from blood. This specimen's cell subset or site label, per the study, means: CD45RA+ positively selected. The receptors shown here come from a woman between 25 and 40 years old in good health.

The chain employs TRBV28 and TRBJ1-4; 9 positions match TRBD1. The CDR3 spans 17 residues. Germline V lookup: CDR1 MDHEN, CDR2 SYDVKM. V shed 5 bases, J shed 5 bases, and the junction held 12 bases outside the gene matches. The CDR3 DNA follows: TGTGCCAGCAGTCCTGGACAGGGGAGGGGGATAAATGAAAAACTGTTTTTT. It is translated as CASSPGQGRGINEKLFF.

The V gene is TRBV7-2, the J gene TRBJ1-3; 7 nucleotides agree with TRBD1. V lost 5 bases and J lost 0; bases outside the gene matches: 10. CDR1 and CDR2 from the germline V gene are SGHTA and FQGNSA. CDR3 length: 17 residues. DNA of the CDR3: TGTGCCAGCAGCCCCAGGACAGGCTTAGGCTCTGGAAACACCATATATTTT. This translates into CASSPRTGLGSGNTIYF.

The chain joins TRBV28 to TRBJ1-1; D is possibly TRBD1 (5 bases). The V gene's germline CDR1 is MDHEN and CDR2 SYDVKM. Between the trimmed V and J ends, which lost 2 bases and 5 bases, there was a span of 12 bases. CDR3 length: 14 residues. In DNA, the CDR3 is TGTGCCAGCAGTTTACCCTGGGGGGAGACTGAAGCTTTCTTT. This translates into CASSLPWGETEAFF.

The V call is TRBV2, the J call TRBJ1-5, with D possibly matching TRBD1 (5 bases). Trimming shortened V by 3 bases and J by 7 bases, and 16 bases separated the two germline ends. Germline assignment: CDR1 SNHLY and CDR2 FYNNEI. CDR3 length equals 15 residues. CDR3 bases: TGTGCCAGCAGTGAGTCTCAGGGAGCTGAGCAGCCCCAGCATTTT. Protein sequence: CASSESQGAEQPQHF.

In this sample, this clone turned up once. CDR3 nucleotide sequence: TGTGCCAGCAGTGGAGGAGGCTACGAGCAGTACTTC. The encoded protein is CASSGGGYEQYF. V is TRBV2 and J is TRBJ2-7; weak D call: TRBD2 (5 bases). Germline V gene lookup returns CDR1 SNHLY and CDR2 FYNNEI. V lost 4 bases and J lost 3, with 7 bases in between. This CDR3 spans 12 amino acids.

The chain has TRBV6-6 and TRBJ2-1; D is possibly TRBD1 (6 bases). The CDR3 length is 15 residues. Germline CDR1 MNHNY, CDR2 SVGAGI (reference sequence). V shed 6 bases and J shed 10 bases, with 22 bases lying between them. CDR3 DNA: TGTGCCAGCAGCCTTCTTCTTGACAGGCCTCGCGAGCAGTTCTTC. Amino acids: CASSLLLDRPREQFF.

The chain couples TRBV19 to TRBJ2-7; 8 bases line up with TRBD2. Per germline, CDR1 LNHDA and CDR2 SQIVND (reference sequence). Trimming cost V 3 bases and J 2 bases; bases outside gene matches: 3. The CDR3 has 14 amino acids. CDR3 nucleotides: TGTGCCAGTAGTATTAGCGGGGACCCCTACGAGCAGTACTTC. Its translation: CASSISGDPYEQYF.

This sequence joins TRBV4-2 and TRBJ2-7; D is undetermined. The CDR3 sequence is 17 residues long. Per the germline V gene, CDR1 is LGHNA and CDR2 is YNFKEQ. Trimming removed 2 bases at V and 0 bases at J, with 17 bases between. The CDR3 DNA reads TGTGCCAGCAGCCAACAAACGGAACGTCCTTTCTCCTACGAGCAGTACTTC. The encoded protein is CASSQQTERPFSYEQYF.

The V and J genes are TRBV28 and TRBJ1-1; 10 positions agree with TRBD1. V shed 4 bases, J shed 4 bases, and the junction held 9 bases outside the gene matches. The CDR3 has 16 amino acids. The germline V gene encodes CDR1 MDHEN and CDR2 SYDVKM. The CDR3, as DNA: TGTGCCAGCAGTTCTCCGGGGGACAGGGGAGGCACTGAAGCTTTCTTT. Translating gives CASSSPGDRGGTEAFF.

V gene TRBV27 combines with J gene TRBJ2-5; D is ambiguous. Germline V gene data show CDR1 as MNHEY and CDR2 as SMNVEV (reference sequence). Trimming removed 3 bases at V and 0 bases at J, with 2 bases between. The CDR3 has 12 amino acids. This chain's CDR3 is CASSFHQETQYF. The CDR3 DNA reads TGTGCCAGCAGTTTCCACCAAGAGACCCAGTACTTC.

The chain joins TRBV6-1 to TRBJ2-5, with D tentatively TRBD1 (5 bases). The V gene lost 7 bases and the J gene lost 1 base, with 10 bases spanning the gap. The CDR3 totals 13 residues. The germline gives CDR1 MNHNS, CDR2 SASEGT. The chain's CDR3 is CASTRQSQETQYF. In DNA, the CDR3 is TGTGCCAGCACTCGACAGTCCCAAGAGACCCAGTACTTC.

V and J are TRBV18 and TRBJ2-7; TRBD2 agrees at 10 bases. The CDR3 covers 19 residues. V dropped 2 bases and J dropped 0; count of bases not matched to a gene: 13. Germline V CDR1 and CDR2: KGHSH, LQKENI. The CDR3 region has the DNA TGTGCCAGCTCACCAGTCTGGGCTAGCGGGAGCCTGATCTCCTACGAGCAGTACTTC. Amino acid sequence: CASSPVWASGSLISYEQYF.

The rearrangement uses TRBV5-4 and TRBJ1-1; D might be TRBD1 (6 bases). Trimming took 2 bases from V and 2 from J, leaving 10 bases between them. The length of the CDR3 is 14 residues. Germline V gene lookup returns CDR1 SGHNT and CDR2 YYREEE (reference sequence). CDR3 residues: CASSFGGANTEAFF. In nucleotides, the CDR3 is TGTGCCAGCAGCTTCGGGGGGGCTAACACTGAAGCTTTCTTT. Supplemented by reference TRBV5-4 and TRBJ1-1, the full variable domain reads ETGVTQSPTHLIKTRGQQVTLRCSSQSGHNTVSWYQQALGQGPQFIFQYYREEENGRGNFPPRFSGLQFPNYSSELNVNALELDDSALYLCASSFGGANTEAFFGQGTRLTVV.

The gene calls are TRBV7-9 and TRBJ2-2; a weak D match, TRBD2 (5 bases). The V gene lost 5 bases and the J gene lost 5 bases, with 9 bases spanning the gap. Germline V CDR1 and CDR2: SEHNR, FQNEAQ (reference sequence). The CDR3 length is 13 residues. The CDR3 spells CASSRTPTGELFF. CDR3 DNA: TGTGCCAGCAGCCGGACTCCGACCGGGGAGCTGTTTTTT.

V and J are TRBV28 and TRBJ1-1, with D tentatively TRBD1 (6 bases). The CDR3 has 16 residues. Trimming took 7 bases from V and 5 from J, leaving 23 bases between them. CDR1 and CDR2 from the germline V gene are MDHEN and SYDVKM. The CDR3 spells CASTRGGGQLGTEAFF. The CDR3 DNA reads TGTGCCAGCACCCGAGGGGGGGGGCAATTGGGTACTGAAGCTTTCTTT.

In regard to this clone: The same CDR3 arises from other DNA sequences in this sample as well. CDR3 sequence: CASSLDNTGELFF. In DNA form, the CDR3 reads TGCGCCAGCAGCTTGGACAACACCGGGGAGCTGTTTTTT. The chain couples TRBV5-1 to TRBJ2-2, with no clear D. The CDR3 loop spans 13 amino acids. Between the trimmed V and J ends, which lost 0 bases and 2 bases, there was a span of 2 bases. Germline V gene sequence: CDR1 SGHRS, CDR2 YFSETQ.

This chain links TRBV5-1 with TRBJ2-1; D gene unclear. Germline loops: CDR1 SGHRS, CDR2 YFSETQ. Trimming pared 0 bases from V and 6 bases from J, leaving 7 bases between. CDR3 length: 13 amino acids. The CDR3 is CASSLASGNEQFF. The CDR3 DNA is TGCGCCAGCAGCTTGGCCAGTGGCAATGAGCAGTTCTTC.

This clone was recorded only once. The gene calls are TRBV4-1 and TRBJ1-5; D may be TRBD1 (6 bases). Germline V lookup: CDR1 MGHRA, CDR2 YSYEKL. CDR3 length: 15 residues. Trimming shortened V by 0 bases and J by 9 bases, and 15 bases separated the two germline ends. CDR3 amino acids: CASSQELTGPRPQHF. Here the CDR3 DNA reads TGCGCCAGCAGCCAAGAACTGACAGGTCCGAGGCCCCAGCATTTT.

V is TRBV5-1 and J is TRBJ2-7; D call uncertain. Per the germline V gene, CDR1 is SGHRS and CDR2 is YFSETQ. Trimming cost V 0 bases and J 0 bases, with 13 bases left between them. The length of the CDR3 is 16 residues. The CDR3 reads CASSLADSVSSYEQYF. The CDR3 bases are TGCGCCAGCAGCTTGGCCGACTCTGTTAGCTCCTACGAGCAGTACTTC.

The J gene is TRBJ2-7, the V gene TRBV7-2; 14 bases are shared with TRBD2. The germline gives CDR1 SGHTA, CDR2 FQGNSA. The CDR3 has 15 amino acids. Trimming removed 4 bases from V and 4 bases from J; junction bases left unmatched: 3. CDR3 nucleotide sequence: TGTGCCAGCAGCTGGGGGACTAGCGGGAGTTACGAGCAGTACTTC. It is translated as CASSWGTSGSYEQYF.

CDR3 nucleotides: TGTGCCAGCAGTTTAGGCCTAGCGGTCTACGAGCAGTACTTC. Its translation is CASSLGLAVYEQYF. The J gene is TRBJ2-7, the V gene TRBV28; 7 nucleotides agree with TRBD2. Germline-derived CDR1 and CDR2 are MDHEN and SYDVKM. J lost 3 bases, V lost 2 bases, and 4 bases had no gene match. The CDR3 covers 14 residues.

The chain recombines TRBV15 with TRBJ1-5; 10 positions agree with TRBD1. Germline CDR1 reads LNHNV; CDR2 reads YYDKDF (reference sequence). The CDR3 loop spans 19 amino acids. The V segment lost 0 bases and the J segment 7 bases; nucleotides outside the gene matches: 15. The DNA for the CDR3 is TGTGCCACCAGCAGAGATCTACCGGACAGGGGGATAGGAGGACAGCCCCAGCATTTT. It yields the protein CATSRDLPDRGIGGQPQHF. The whole variable domain, remainder taken from reference TRBV15 and TRBJ1-5, is DAMVIQNPRYQVTQFGKPVTLSCSQTLNHNVMYWYQQKSSQAPKLLFHYYDKDFNNEADTPDNFQSRRPNTSFCFLDIRSPGLGDTAMYLCATSRDLPDRGIGGQPQHFGDGTRLSIL.

The chain couples TRBV5-1 to TRBJ2-3, with 10 nucleotides matching TRBD2. This CDR3 contains 17 residues. V shed 3 bases and J 1 base; nucleotides not matched to a gene: 8. CDR1 SGHRS and CDR2 YFSETQ come from the germline V gene. CDR3 loop: CASSSAGGPRGTDTQYF. As DNA, the CDR3 is TGCGCCAGCAGCTCAGCGGGAGGGCCTAGGGGCACAGATACGCAGTATTTT.

V and J are TRBV4-1 and TRBJ1-2; D is perhaps TRBD1 (5 bases). The CDR3 covers 16 residues. Trimming took off 0 bases at V and 1 base at J, with 12 bases between the two ends. The germline V gene encodes CDR1 MGHRA and CDR2 YSYEKL. The CDR3, as DNA: TGCGCCAGCAGCCAAGATCAGGGTTTGGGTAACTATGGCTACACCTTC. Amino acid sequence: CASSQDQGLGNYGYTF.

The chain is built from TRBV15 and TRBJ2-3, with 9 nucleotides matching TRBD1. The germline V gene encodes CDR1 LNHNV and CDR2 YYDKDF (reference sequence). The CDR3 is made up of 15 amino acids. The ends lost 10 bases at V and 3 bases at J; junction bases unmatched: 11. The CDR3 DNA follows: TGTGCCAGCGCGAACCGGGACAGGGTTACAGATACGCAGTATTTT. This gives the protein CASANRDRVTDTQYF.

The V and J genes are TRBV27 and TRBJ2-2; no definite D call. Germline lookup yields CDR1 MNHEY and CDR2 SMNVEV (reference sequence). The CDR3 loop spans 16 amino acids. Trimming left V 6 bases short and J 0 bases short, with 14 bases between. The DNA for the CDR3 is TGTGCCAGCAGCCCTAAACCCACACCGAACACCGGGGAGCTGTTTTTT. This sequence encodes CASSPKPTPNTGELFF.

The gene calls are TRBV15 and TRBJ2-5, with 8 positions matching TRBD1. This CDR3 is 14 amino acids long. Germline V lookup: CDR1 LNHNV, CDR2 YYDKDF (reference sequence). V was clipped by 5 bases and J by 4 bases; unmatched bases: 6. CDR3 region: CATSGRQGRETQYF. Written as DNA, the CDR3 is TGTGCCACCAGCGGTAGACAGGGGAGAGAGACCCAGTACTTC.

The rearrangement links TRBV29-1 to TRBJ2-1; 7 bases match TRBD2. The J segment lost 7 bases and the V segment lost 3 bases, leaving 15 bases of the junction unmatched. This CDR3 is built from 16 residues. The germline V gene encodes CDR1 SQVTM and CDR2 ANQGSEA. CDR3 bases: TGCAGCGTTGAGGATTTCGGGCGGGAGAGTAGTAATGAGCAGTTCTTC. This encodes CSVEDFGRESSNEQFF.

The J gene is TRBJ2-3, the V gene TRBV28, with D tentatively TRBD1 (5 bases). The germline gives CDR1 MDHEN, CDR2 SYDVKM. V lost 4 bases and J lost 8, with 10 bases in between. CDR3 size: 12 residues. The CDR3 DNA is TGTGCCAGCAGTTCCAGGGCAGGTACGCAGTATTTT. The encoded protein is CASSSRAGTQYF.

V usage is TRBV2 and J usage is TRBJ1-2; 7 bases align to TRBD1. In germline, CDR1 is SNHLY, CDR2 FYNNEI. J was trimmed by 5 bases and V by 6 bases; bases with no gene match: 9. This CDR3 has 14 amino acids. The chain's CDR3 is CASRPGDSRYGYTF. The CDR3 nucleotides are TGTGCCAGCAGGCCCGGGGACAGCCGTTATGGCTACACCTTC.

V usage is TRBV28 and J usage is TRBJ1-5; D unresolved. Trimming shortened V by 8 bases and J by 5 bases, and 10 bases separated the two germline ends. The CDR3 is made up of 12 amino acids. CDR1 and CDR2 (germline): MDHEN, SYDVKM. The CDR3 region has the DNA TGTGCCAGCGCAGAGTCGGATCAGCCCCAGCATTTT. Translating gives CASAESDQPQHF.

J is TRBJ2-5 and V is TRBV25-1; D is unresolved. The CDR3 is made up of 14 amino acids. Germline CDR1 and CDR2: MGHDK and SYGVNS. V was clipped by 5 bases and J by 5 bases, with 15 bases between them. CDR3 bases: TGTGCCAGCAGTAGACCGAGACCAAGGGAGACCCAGTACTTC. It yields the protein CASSRPRPRETQYF.